One sample yielded the 31 T cell receptor beta chains listed below, sequenced in a study of beta chain features in type 1 diabetes. What was sequenced were expressed TCRB transcripts, since all of the isolated RNA had been reverse transcribed. Sequenced by immunoSEQ multiplex PCR; TCRdb stores in-frame clones only, minus some. The sample lists about half a million clones, over 25% seen once, with 0.06% to 0.07% in the top ten. The material sequenced was naive CD4+ T cells from blood. The receptors here all came from a man aged 18 to 29 in good health.

This clone was counted between two and nine times. V gene TRBV20-1 combines with J gene TRBJ2-5, with D unresolved. V shed 6 bases and J shed 3 bases, with 8 bases lying between them. The CDR3 has 11 amino acids. Germline CDR1 DFQATT, CDR2 SNEGSKA (reference sequence). CDR3 coding DNA: TGCAGTGCGAGGCCGAAAGAGACCCAGTACTTC. It yields the protein CSARPKETQYF.

The CDR3 DNA follows: TGTGCCAGCAGTCTCCCTCCAGCGGGAGTCCCCTACAATGAGCAGTTCTTC. Translation: CASSLPPAGVPYNEQFF. The chain combines TRBV27 with TRBJ2-1; 8 bases fit TRBD2. Germline V gene lookup returns CDR1 MNHEY and CDR2 SMNVEV (reference sequence). J was trimmed by 2 bases and V by 5 bases; bases with no gene match: 11. The CDR3 sequence is 17 residues long.

The chain couples TRBV7-9 to TRBJ2-7, with 14 bases lining up with TRBD2. There are 17 residues in the CDR3. Germline-derived CDR1 and CDR2 are SEHNR and FQNEAQ (reference sequence). Trimming removed 5 bases from V and 5 bases from J; junction bases left unmatched: 11. The CDR3: CASSTSGTSGSQDEQYF. In DNA form, the CDR3 reads TGTGCCAGCAGCACTTCCGGGACTAGCGGGAGTCAGGACGAGCAGTACTTC.

This chain links TRBV9 with TRBJ2-3, with D hard to call. Trimming took 1 base from V and 4 from J, leaving 13 bases between them. The V gene's germline CDR1 is SGDLS and CDR2 YYNGEE. This CDR3 spans 15 amino acids. The CDR3 bases are TGTGCCAGCAGCGTAAGTAGCCGGAGCCCAGATACGCAGTATTTT. Protein product: CASSVSSRSPDTQYF.

This rearrangement joins TRBV7-2 to TRBJ2-2; 7 nucleotides match TRBD2. V shed 2 bases and J 0 bases; nucleotides not matched to a gene: 0. CDR3 length equals 15 residues. CDR1 and CDR2 (germline): SGHTA, FQGNSA. CDR3 protein: CASSLLAANTGELFF. The CDR3 DNA reads as TGTGCCAGCAGCTTACTAGCGGCGAACACCGGGGAGCTGTTTTTT.

The V and J genes are TRBV29-1 and TRBJ1-5; D unclear. V lost 6 bases and J lost 6, with 12 bases in between. CDR3 size: 12 residues. CDR1 and CDR2 (germline): SQVTM, ANQGSEA. The CDR3 loop is CSVVDVGQPQHF. The CDR3 DNA reads as TGCAGCGTCGTCGACGTGGGTCAGCCCCAGCATTTT.

This clone has a handful of counts. This chain connects TRBV7-9 to TRBJ2-1; D may be TRBD1 (6 bases). The CDR3 has 12 residues. The germline gives CDR1 SEHNR, CDR2 FQNEAQ (reference sequence). Trimming shortened V by 1 base and J by 13 bases, and 11 bases separated the two germline ends. CDR3 in DNA: TGTGCCAGCAGCTTAGACACGGACAGTCAGTTCTTC. Its protein is CASSLDTDSQFF.

The chain uses TRBV7-2 and TRBJ2-3; no clear D. CDR3 length: 12 residues. Germline loops: CDR1 SGHTA, CDR2 FQGNSA. V gave up 5 bases and J gave up 6 bases, with 9 bases separating them. The CDR3, as DNA: TGTGCCAGCAGCATATACGGGGATACGCAGTATTTT. This codes for CASSIYGDTQYF.

The chain joins TRBV28 to TRBJ2-4; TRBD2 aligns across 8 bases. This CDR3 has 16 residues. The V segment lost 5 bases and the J segment 0 bases; nucleotides outside the gene matches: 6. Germline V gene sequence: CDR1 MDHEN, CDR2 SYDVKM. This CDR3 is CASSRKTSGAKNIQYF. The CDR3 nucleotides are TGTGCCAGCAGTCGAAAAACTAGCGGAGCCAAAAACATTCAGTACTTC.

The chain combines TRBV13 with TRBJ1-2; no clear D. CDR3 length: 14 amino acids. The germline V gene has CDR1 PRHDT and CDR2 FYEKMQ (reference sequence). V lost 2 bases and J 4 bases, leaving 11 bases between the germline ends. This chain's CDR3 is CASSLFASPYGYTF. CDR3 DNA sequence: TGTGCCAGCAGCTTATTTGCATCCCCCTATGGCTACACCTTC. Full variable domain (missing parts from reference TRBV13 and TRBJ1-2): AAGVIQSPRHLIKEKRETATLKCYPIPRHDTVYWYQQGPGQDPQFLISFYEKMQSDKGSIPDRFSAQQFSDYHSELNMSSLELGDSALYFCASSLFASPYGYTFGSGTRLTVV.

This clone came up a few times. The rearrangement links TRBV25-1 to TRBJ1-5; unclear D gene. The CDR3 is made up of 15 amino acids. Trimming removed 3 bases from V and 0 bases from J, with 9 bases in between. Germline lookup yields CDR1 MGHDK and CDR2 SYGVNS. CDR3 coding DNA: TGTGCCAGCAGTGACGGAGGGTTTAGCAATCAGCCCCAGCATTTT. Protein: CASSDGGFSNQPQHF.

The chain has TRBV6-1 and TRBJ2-3; the D is unclear. Germline assignment: CDR1 MNHNS and CDR2 SASEGT. V lost 0 bases and J 0 bases, leaving 7 bases between the germline ends. The CDR3 runs 15 residues. The CDR3 loop is CASSEAGRSTDTQYF. The DNA for the CDR3 is TGTGCCAGCAGTGAAGCAGGACGTAGCACAGATACGCAGTATTTT.

The chain uses TRBV5-1 and TRBJ2-3, with 7 bases that match TRBD2. Losses at the gene ends were 0 bases for V and 4 bases for J; bases not matched to a gene: 8. The CDR3 totals 16 residues. The germline CDR1 and CDR2 sequences are SGHRS and YFSETQ. CDR3 protein: CASSLVERGGADTQYF. CDR3 nucleotides: TGCGCCAGCAGCTTGGTGGAGCGGGGTGGGGCAGATACGCAGTATTTT.

CDR3 bases: TGTGCCTGGCGGAATGGACAGGGGGCTCTTGAGCAGTTCTTC. Its protein is CAWRNGQGALEQFF. The rearrangement links TRBV30 to TRBJ2-1; 11 bases are shared with TRBD1. Losses at the gene ends were 5 bases for V and 9 bases for J; bases not matched to a gene: 9. Germline CDR1 and CDR2: GTSNPN and SVGIG (reference sequence). The CDR3 length is 14 residues.

V gene TRBV30 combines with J gene TRBJ2-5; maybe TRBD2 (6 bases). The CDR3 contains 17 residues. The V gene lost 3 bases and the J gene lost 4 bases, with 24 bases spanning the gap. From germline, CDR1 is GTSNPN and CDR2 SVGIG (reference sequence). CDR3 bases: TGTGCCTGGAGGGAGGGATACCGGGACCCGATCCCAGAGACCCAGTACTTC. Its protein is CAWREGYRDPIPETQYF.

Notes on this clone: Within the sample, other DNA sequences also encode this same CDR3. The CDR3 nucleotides read TGTGCCAGCAGTTTACCGGGGTACAATGAGCAGTTCTTC. It translates to CASSLPGYNEQFF. The chain combines TRBV28 with TRBJ2-1; TRBD2 is a possible D gene (5 bases). With 2 bases removed from V and 4 bases from J, the gap between germline ends came to 6 bases. Germline-derived CDR1 and CDR2 are MDHEN and SYDVKM. The CDR3 sequence is 13 residues long.

Only a few counts were recorded for this clone. The chain employs TRBV7-9 and TRBJ2-1, with D perhaps matching TRBD1 (6 bases). Per germline, CDR1 SEHNR and CDR2 FQNEAQ (reference sequence). V was cut by 6 bases and J by 2 bases, with 8 bases left in between. The CDR3 runs 13 residues. Here the CDR3 DNA reads TGTGCCAGCAGACGGGACACCTACAATGAGCAGTTCTTC. This gives the protein CASRRDTYNEQFF.

In this sample, this clone turned up a few times. Within the sample, other DNA sequences also encode this same CDR3. As DNA, the CDR3 is TGTGCCAGCAGCTCGCAGGAAAACACTGAAGCTTTCTTT. Translation: CASSSQENTEAFF. J is TRBJ1-1 and V is TRBV7-9; D call uncertain. CDR3 length: 13 amino acids. Looked up from germline, CDR1 is SEHNR and CDR2 is FQNEAQ (reference sequence). The ends were cut back, 4 bases at V and 2 bases at J, with 8 bases in the middle.

The V call is TRBV6-6, the J call TRBJ2-5, with a weak D call TRBD2 (6 bases). V gave up 6 bases and J gave up 1 base, with 15 bases separating them. Germline V gene lookup returns CDR1 MNHNY and CDR2 SVGAGI (reference sequence). There are 15 residues in the CDR3. This CDR3 is CASSPPTRAQETQYF. The CDR3 bases are TGTGCCAGCAGCCCACCGACTAGGGCCCAAGAGACCCAGTACTTC.

This clone was detected a few times. The V and J genes are TRBV4-2 and TRBJ2-4; no clear D. The V gene lost 0 bases and the J gene lost 11 bases, with 5 bases spanning the gap. The CDR3 has 11 amino acids. Germline V gene lookup returns CDR1 LGHNA and CDR2 YNFKEQ. The CDR3 is CASSQDFLQYF. CDR3 DNA: TGTGCCAGCAGCCAAGATTTTCTTCAGTACTTC.

This chain uses TRBV7-8 with TRBJ1-1; D remains ambiguous. CDR1 is SGHVS, CDR2 FQNEAQ, per germline. V lost 2 bases and J 0 bases, leaving 13 bases between the germline ends. This CDR3 has 16 amino acids. In nucleotides, the CDR3 is TGTGCCAGCAGCTTAAGGGAACAGACGGTGAACACTGAAGCTTTCTTT. Translating gives CASSLREQTVNTEAFF. The full variable domain, rest sourced from reference TRBV7-8 and TRBJ1-1, is GAGVSQSPRYKVAKRGQDVALRCDPISGHVSLFWYQQALGQGPEFLTYFQNEAQLDKSGLPSDRFFAERPEGSVSTLKIQRTQQEDSAVYLCASSLREQTVNTEAFFGQGTRLTVV.

V is TRBV28 and J is TRBJ1-1; no reliable D call. Germline CDR1 MDHEN, CDR2 SYDVKM. There are 14 residues in the CDR3. Between the trimmed V and J ends, which lost 6 bases and 0 bases, there was a span of 11 bases. The CDR3 protein is CASSSGSLNTEAFF. The CDR3, as DNA: TGTGCCAGCAGCTCGGGCAGTTTGAACACTGAAGCTTTCTTT.

The chain links TRBV14 to TRBJ2-3; D is uncertain. The CDR3 is 13 amino acids. V lost 0 bases and J lost 8, with 9 bases in between. Germline CDR1 is SGHDN and CDR2 is FVKESK. CDR3 nucleotides: TGTGCCAGCAGCCAAGAGATAGTCGGTACGCAGTATTTT. Translating gives CASSQEIVGTQYF.

Note on this clone: Different DNA sequences within this sample yield the same CDR3. This chain connects TRBV7-9 to TRBJ2-1; TRBD2 might be the D (6 bases). Looked up from germline, CDR1 is SEHNR and CDR2 is FQNEAQ (reference sequence). This CDR3 has 15 amino acids. V lost 2 bases and J 2 bases, leaving 10 bases between the germline ends. The DNA of the CDR3 is TGTGCCAGCAGCTTACTGGGAGGAGCCTACAATGAGCAGTTCTTC. Its protein product is CASSLLGGAYNEQFF.

This clone was seen more than once but under ten times. The chain is built from TRBV30 and TRBJ2-7; the D call may be TRBD1 or TRBD2 (10 bases each). The CDR3 runs to 19 residues. Trimming removed 4 bases from V and 3 bases from J, with 31 bases in between. The germline V gene has CDR1 GTSNPN and CDR2 SVGIG (reference sequence). The CDR3 protein is CAWTKDRGSPSGSIYEQYF. CDR3 sequence (DNA): TGTGCCTGGACAAAGGACAGGGGGTCTCCTAGCGGGAGTATCTACGAGCAGTACTTC.

CDR3 sequence (DNA): TGTGCCTGGAGTGACTCGGGGGGGACAGATACGCAGTATTTT. It codes for CAWSDSGGTDTQYF. The chain combines TRBV30 with TRBJ2-3; 8 bases align to TRBD2. V gave up 1 base and J gave up 3 bases; unmatched junction bases: 3. Germline lookup yields CDR1 GTSNPN and CDR2 SVGIG (reference sequence). The CDR3 extends over 14 amino acids.

The rearrangement joins TRBV9 to TRBJ2-3; either TRBD1 or TRBD2 may fit D (6 bases each). The CDR3 loop spans 12 amino acids. Germline V gene lookup returns CDR1 SGDLS and CDR2 YYNGEE. Trimming removed 6 bases from V and 3 bases from J, with 8 bases in between. The CDR3 protein is CASTGATDTQYF. The CDR3 bases are TGTGCCAGCACGGGGGCAACAGATACGCAGTATTTT.

J is TRBJ2-7 and V is TRBV9; a possible D gene is TRBD1 (5 bases). Trimming removed 0 bases from V and 7 bases from J, with 14 bases in between. The CDR3 has 14 residues. The germline V gene encodes CDR1 SGDLS and CDR2 YYNGEE. CDR3 protein: CASSVDAGRLEQYF. CDR3 bases: TGTGCCAGCAGCGTAGATGCAGGGCGGTTGGAGCAGTACTTC.

The chain combines TRBV29-1 with TRBJ2-5, with TRBD1 as a possible D gene (6 bases). The V gene's germline CDR1 is SQVTM and CDR2 ANQGSEA. This CDR3 is built from 16 residues. Trimming took off 3 bases at V and 1 base at J, with 18 bases between the two ends. The CDR3 DNA sequence: TGCAGCGTTGAGCCCTTACAGGGTTCTGGCCAAGAGACCCAGTACTTC. Amino acids: CSVEPLQGSGQETQYF.

This clone came up a few times. The genes are TRBV7-9 and TRBJ2-5, with unresolved D. Trimming left V 5 bases short and J 13 bases short, with 11 bases between. Germline assignment: CDR1 SEHNR and CDR2 FQNEAQ (reference sequence). CDR3 length equals 10 residues. The DNA of the CDR3 is TGTGCCAGCAGCGAGACCCCCCGGTACTTC. Translation gives CASSETPRYF.

The rearrangement uses TRBV27 and TRBJ2-3; TRBD2 might be the D (6 bases). The CDR3 sequence is 16 residues long. Trimming took off 3 bases at V and 6 bases at J, with 19 bases between the two ends. Germline lookup yields CDR1 MNHEY and CDR2 SMNVEV (reference sequence). The CDR3 is CASSLLAMITTDTQYF. DNA for the CDR3: TGTGCCAGCAGTTTGCTAGCGATGATAACAACGGATACGCAGTATTTT.